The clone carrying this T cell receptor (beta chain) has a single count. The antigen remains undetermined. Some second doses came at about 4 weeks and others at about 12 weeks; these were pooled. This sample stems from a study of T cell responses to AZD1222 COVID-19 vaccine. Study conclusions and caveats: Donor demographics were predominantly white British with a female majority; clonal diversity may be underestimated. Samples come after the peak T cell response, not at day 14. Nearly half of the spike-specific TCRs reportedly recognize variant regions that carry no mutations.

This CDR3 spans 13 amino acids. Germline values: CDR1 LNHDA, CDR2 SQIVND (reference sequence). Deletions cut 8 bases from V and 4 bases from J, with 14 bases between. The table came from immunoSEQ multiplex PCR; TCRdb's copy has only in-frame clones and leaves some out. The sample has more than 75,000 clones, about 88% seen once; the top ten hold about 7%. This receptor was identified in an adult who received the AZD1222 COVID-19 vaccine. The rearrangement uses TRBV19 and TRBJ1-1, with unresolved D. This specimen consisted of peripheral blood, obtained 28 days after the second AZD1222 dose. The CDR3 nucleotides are TGTGCCAGTCGCGGGGTCTACCGCACTGAAGCTTTCTTT. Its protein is CASRGVYRTEAFF.